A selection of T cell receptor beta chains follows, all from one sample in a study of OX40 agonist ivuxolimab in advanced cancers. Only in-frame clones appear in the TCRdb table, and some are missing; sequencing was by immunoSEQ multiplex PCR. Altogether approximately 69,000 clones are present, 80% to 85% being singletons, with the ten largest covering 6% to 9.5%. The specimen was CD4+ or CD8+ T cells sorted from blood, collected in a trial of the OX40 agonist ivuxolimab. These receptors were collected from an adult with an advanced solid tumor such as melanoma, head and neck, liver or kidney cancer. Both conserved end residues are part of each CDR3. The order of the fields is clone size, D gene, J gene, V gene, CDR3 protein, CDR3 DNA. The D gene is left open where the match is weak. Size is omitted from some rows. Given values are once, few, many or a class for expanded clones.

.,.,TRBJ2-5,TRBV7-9,CASVPASDTYLQAQYF,TGTGCCAGCGTACCTGCTTCTGACACATACCTCCAGGCCCAGTACTTC
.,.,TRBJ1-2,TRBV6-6,CASSPQGNVNYGYTF,TGTGCCAGCAGTCCCCAGGGGAACGTTAACTATGGCTACACCTTC
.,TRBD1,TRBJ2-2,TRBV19,CASRPRQGIITGELFF,TGTGCCAGTAGACCCCGACAGGGAATAATCACCGGGGAGCTGTTTTTT
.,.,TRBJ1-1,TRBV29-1,CSVLGGVNTEAFF,TGCAGCGTCCTTGGAGGAGTGAACACTGAAGCTTTCTTT
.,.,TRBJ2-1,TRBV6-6,CASSYSGTEQFF,TGTGCCAGCAGTTACTCGGGGACTGAGCAGTTCTTC
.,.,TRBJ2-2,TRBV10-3,CAISDRGADTGELFF,TGTGCCATCAGTGATCGGGGGGCCGACACCGGGGAGCTGTTTTTT
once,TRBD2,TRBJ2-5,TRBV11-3,CASSLEGGRGETQYF,TGTGCCAGCAGCTTAGAGGGCGGGAGAGGAGAGACCCAGTACTTC
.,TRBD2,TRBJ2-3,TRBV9,CASSVTWGSSGSTDTQYF,TGTGCCAGCAGCGTAACGTGGGGTTCTAGCGGGAGCACAGATACGCAGTATTTT
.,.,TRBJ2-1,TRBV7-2,CASSKAGLNEQFF,TGTGCCAGCAGCAAAGCGGGTTTAAATGAGCAGTTCTTC
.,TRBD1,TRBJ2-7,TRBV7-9,CASSLTGVLYEQYF,TGTGCCAGCAGCTTAACAGGGGTCCTCTACGAGCAGTACTTC
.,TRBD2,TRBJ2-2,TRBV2,CASSTATGGIGTGELFF,TGTGCCAGCAGTACCGCCACCGGGGGGATTGGAACCGGGGAGCTGTTTTTT
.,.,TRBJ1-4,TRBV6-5,CASSYSARGKLFF,TGTGCCAGCAGTTACTCGGCGAGGGGAAAACTGTTTTTT
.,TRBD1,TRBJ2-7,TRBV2,CASSGQGTPEQYF,TGTGCCAGCAGTGGACAGGGGACGCCTGAGCAGTACTTC
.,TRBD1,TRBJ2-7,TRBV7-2,CASSLVWWGQGSSYEQYF,TGTGCCAGCAGCTTAGTTTGGTGGGGACAGGGGTCCTCCTACGAGCAGTACTTC
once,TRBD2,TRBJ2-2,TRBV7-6,CASSLSSGGAGELFF,TGTGCCAGCAGCTTATCGAGCGGGGGGGCCGGGGAGCTGTTTTTT
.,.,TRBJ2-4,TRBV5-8,CASNSLAKNIQYF,TGTGCCAGCAACTCCTTAGCCAAAAACATTCAGTACTTC
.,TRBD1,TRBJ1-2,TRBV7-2,CASSSGQGRYGYTF,TGTGCCAGCAGCTCGGGACAGGGGAGATATGGCTACACCTTC
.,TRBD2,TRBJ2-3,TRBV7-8,CASSSVAGGTDTQYF,TGTGCCAGCAGCTCAGTAGCGGGGGGCACAGATACGCAGTATTTT
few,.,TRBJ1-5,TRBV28,CASSPSGQPQHF,TGTGCCAGCAGTCCCTCCGGGCAGCCCCAGCATTTT
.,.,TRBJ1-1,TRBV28,CASRIKYGMNTEAFF,TGTGCCAGCAGGATTAAATATGGGATGAACACTGAAGCTTTCTTT
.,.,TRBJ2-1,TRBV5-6,CASSLGSLSSYNEQFF,TGTGCCAGCAGCTTGGGCAGTCTTAGCTCCTACAATGAGCAGTTCTTC
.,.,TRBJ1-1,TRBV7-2,CASSDLWTEAFF,TGTGCCAGCAGCGACCTTTGGACAGAAGCTTTCTTT
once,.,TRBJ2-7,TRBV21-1,CASSKKSRTYEQYF,TGTGCCAGCAGCAAAAAGTCCCGGACCTACGAGCAGTACTTC
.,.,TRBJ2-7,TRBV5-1,CASSPTENLYEQYF,TGCGCCAGCAGCCCGACAGAGAATCTGTACGAGCAGTACTTC
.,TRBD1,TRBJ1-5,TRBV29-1,CSVVWGTGDQPQHF,TGCAGCGTTGTTTGGGGGACAGGGGATCAGCCCCAGCATTTT
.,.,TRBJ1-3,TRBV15,CATSLRTGQKTKVSGNTIYF,TGTGCCACCAGCCTTCGGACGGGCCAAAAGACTAAGGTCTCTGGAAACACCATATATTTT
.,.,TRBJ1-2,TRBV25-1,CASSVTGPSYYGYTF,TGTGCCAGCAGTGTTACCGGGCCAAGCTACTATGGCTACACCTTC
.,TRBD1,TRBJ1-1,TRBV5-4,CASSKEGTGEDTEAFF,TGTGCCAGCAGCAAAGAAGGGACAGGGGAGGACACTGAAGCTTTCTTT
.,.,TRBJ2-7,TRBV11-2,CASSLETYYEQYF,TGTGCCAGCAGCTTAGAGACATACTACGAGCAGTACTTC